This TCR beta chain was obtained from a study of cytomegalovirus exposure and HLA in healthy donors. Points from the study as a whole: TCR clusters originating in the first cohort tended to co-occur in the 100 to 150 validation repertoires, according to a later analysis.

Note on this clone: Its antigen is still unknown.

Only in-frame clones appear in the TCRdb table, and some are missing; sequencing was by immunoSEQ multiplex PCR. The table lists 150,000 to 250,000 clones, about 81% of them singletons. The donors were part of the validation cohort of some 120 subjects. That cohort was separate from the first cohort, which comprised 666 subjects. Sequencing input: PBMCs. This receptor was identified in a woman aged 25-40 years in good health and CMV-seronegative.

The CDR3: CASSLGQVMGASGYTF. The DNA for the CDR3 is TGCGCCAGCAGCTTGGGACAGGTTATGGGGGCCTCTGGCTACACCTTC. The chain joins TRBV5-1 to TRBJ1-2; perhaps TRBD1 as D (6 bases). Germline CDR1 SGHRS, CDR2 YFSETQ. Deletions cut 0 bases from V and 7 bases from J, with 19 bases between. The CDR3 is 16 amino acids.